This T cell receptor beta chain was recovered during a study of T cells after yellow fever vaccination (dated by TCRdb to between 2017 and 2020). Background for the entire study: The SMART-Seq v4 Ultra Low Input RNA kit was used to prepare libraries from fractions with low cell numbers. Blood was collected at multiple timepoints before and after primary and secondary immunization, and bulk PBMC replicates and cell subsets were isolated. To follow T-cell clones before and after primary and booster YFV17D yellow fever vaccination, bulk TCR alpha and beta repertoires were sequenced over time. Two healthy male donors made up the cohort, one aged 18 to 29 years and the other aged 30 to 40 years. General findings and caveats noted by the study authors: Only a couple of donors were included in the study, so the extent to which the findings can be generalized is limited. After the booster, most of the clones that had expanded following primary vaccination were detected again (roughly 97% of CD4 and around 88% of CD8), which suggests that memory was broadly maintained. A small fraction of clonotypes appeared in both the CD4 and CD8 compartments, likely as a result of convergent recombination. Compared with the primary T-cell response, the secondary T-cell response was faster but weaker, reaching its peak on day 5 rather than on day 15. FACS-sorted repertoires could contain abundant contaminating clonotypes from the bulk population, so computational filtering was required.

The sample's treatment or condition, from its label and the paper: live attenuated yellow fever vaccine strain. At each blood-draw timepoint, two biological replicates of bulk PBMCs were collected. A standard Ficoll-Paque protocol was used to isolate PBMCs from peripheral blood. TriZol was used to extract RNA from bulk PBMCs, CD4 and CD8 fractions, and dextramer-positive and dextramer-negative fractions. TCR cDNA was synthesized by 5'RACE template switching, which introduced a universal primer site and unique molecular identifiers. Priming for cDNA synthesis came from both the TCR alpha and TCR beta constant segments. Library amplification involved two PCR steps, and the second step added sample barcodes and sequencing adapters. Sequencing of libraries was performed on Illumina HiSeq 2500 (2x100 bp) or NovaSeq (2x150 bp). On the study's bioinformatics: MIGEC handled demultiplexing of reads and collapsing into UMI consensus sequences, while MiXCR performed V(D)J alignment. Vaccine-responding clonotypes were identified with edgeR using replicate PBMC samples, with FDR below 0.01 and a log2 fold change above 5 up to day 15 being required. Bulk clonotypes were assigned CD4 or CD8 identity according to which sequenced CD4 or CD8 repertoire held them at higher abundance. The public reads were quality trimmed at Q25 with fastp and then assembled into clones with MiXCR by TCRdb, keeping productive beta chains. For every CDR3 protein sequence, its rows merge into one entry that carries the most common genes and DNA. The V and J calls were determined by TCRdb, not by the authors. This sample has a few hundred thousand distinct CDR3 sequences in its table, and more than 9% of those were observed once. Roughly 18% of the sample lies in the top ten.

Cut back by 3 bases and 2 bases, the V and J ends lie 13 bases apart. The CDR3, from cysteine to phenylalanine, totals 15 residues. Solely the CDR3 DNA is kept, with 45 bases framed from the first base. Reading the germline V gene gives CDR1 MNHEY and CDR2 SVGEGT. On this clonotype: Its binding antigen is unknown. Per-base quality was not reported, and no clone a single base away is much larger than it.

The sequence joins TRBV6-2 or TRBV6-3 to TRBJ2-5; the best D guess is TRBD1, with 5 bases matching. The receptor was isolated from a man between 18 and 35 years old who received the YFV17D yellow fever vaccine. The sequenced sample was PBMCs, obtained on the day of the first yellow fever vaccination. The sequenced DNA: TGTGCCAGCAGTTATGGGTGGGGCGGTCAAGAGACCCAGTACTTC. Translated, it gives CASSYGWGGQETQYF.